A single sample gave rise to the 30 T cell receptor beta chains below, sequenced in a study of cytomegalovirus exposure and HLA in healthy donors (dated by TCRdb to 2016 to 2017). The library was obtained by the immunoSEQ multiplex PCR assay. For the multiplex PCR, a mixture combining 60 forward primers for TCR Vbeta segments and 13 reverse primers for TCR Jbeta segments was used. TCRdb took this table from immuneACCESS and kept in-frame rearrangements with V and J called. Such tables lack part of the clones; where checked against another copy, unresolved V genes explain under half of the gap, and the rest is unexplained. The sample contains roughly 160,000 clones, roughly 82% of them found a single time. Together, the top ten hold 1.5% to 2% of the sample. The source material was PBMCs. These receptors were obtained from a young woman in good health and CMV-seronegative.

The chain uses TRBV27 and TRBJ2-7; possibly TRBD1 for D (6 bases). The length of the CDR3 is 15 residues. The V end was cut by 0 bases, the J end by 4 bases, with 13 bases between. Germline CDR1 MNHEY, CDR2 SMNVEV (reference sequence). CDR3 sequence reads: CASSLSGTGSYEQYF. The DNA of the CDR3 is TGTGCCAGCAGTTTATCGGGTACAGGGAGTTACGAGCAGTACTTC.

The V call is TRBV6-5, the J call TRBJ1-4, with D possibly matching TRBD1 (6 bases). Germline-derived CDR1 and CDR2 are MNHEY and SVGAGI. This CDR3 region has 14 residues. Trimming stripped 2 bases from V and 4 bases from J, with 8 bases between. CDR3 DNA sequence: TGTGCCAGCAGTTACCAGGGGCATAATGAAAAACTGTTTTTT. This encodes CASSYQGHNEKLFF.

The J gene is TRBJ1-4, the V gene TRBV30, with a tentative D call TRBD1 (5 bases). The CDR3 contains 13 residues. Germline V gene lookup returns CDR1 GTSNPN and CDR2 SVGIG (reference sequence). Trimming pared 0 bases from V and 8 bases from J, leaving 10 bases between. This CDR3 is CAWSVWQGEKLFF. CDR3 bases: TGTGCCTGGAGTGTATGGCAGGGCGAAAAACTGTTTTTT.

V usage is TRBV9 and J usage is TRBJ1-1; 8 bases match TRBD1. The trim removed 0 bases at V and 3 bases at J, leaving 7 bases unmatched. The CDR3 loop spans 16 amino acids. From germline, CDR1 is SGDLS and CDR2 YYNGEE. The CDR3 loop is CASSVDDRGMDTEAFF. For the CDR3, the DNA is TGTGCCAGCAGCGTAGATGACAGGGGTATGGACACTGAAGCTTTCTTT.

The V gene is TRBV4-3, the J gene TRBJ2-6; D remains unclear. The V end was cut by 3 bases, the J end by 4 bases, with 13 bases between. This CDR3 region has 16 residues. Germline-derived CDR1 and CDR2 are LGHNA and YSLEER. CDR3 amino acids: CASSHGTGSGANVLTF. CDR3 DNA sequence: TGCGCCAGCAGCCATGGTACTGGTTCGGGGGCCAACGTCCTGACTTTC.

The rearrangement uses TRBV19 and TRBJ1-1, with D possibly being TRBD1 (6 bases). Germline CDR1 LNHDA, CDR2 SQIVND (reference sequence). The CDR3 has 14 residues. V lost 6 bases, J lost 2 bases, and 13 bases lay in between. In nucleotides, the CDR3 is TGTGCCAGTAGCCGACAGGCTGTAAACACTGAAGCTTTCTTT. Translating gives CASSRQAVNTEAFF.

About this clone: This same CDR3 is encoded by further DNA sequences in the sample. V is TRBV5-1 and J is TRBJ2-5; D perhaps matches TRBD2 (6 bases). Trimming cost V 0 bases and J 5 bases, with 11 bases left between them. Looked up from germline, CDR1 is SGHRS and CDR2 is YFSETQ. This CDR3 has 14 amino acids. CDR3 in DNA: TGCGCCAGCAGCTTGGCCCCGGGGGAGGAGACCCAGTACTTC. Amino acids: CASSLAPGEETQYF.

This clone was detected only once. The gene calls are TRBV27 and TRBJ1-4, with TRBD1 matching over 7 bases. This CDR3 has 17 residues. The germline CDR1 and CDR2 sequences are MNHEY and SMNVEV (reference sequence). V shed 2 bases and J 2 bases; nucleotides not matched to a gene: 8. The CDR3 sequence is CASSLTHPTGTNEKLFF. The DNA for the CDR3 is TGTGCCAGCAGTTTAACCCATCCGACAGGGACTAATGAAAAACTGTTTTTT.

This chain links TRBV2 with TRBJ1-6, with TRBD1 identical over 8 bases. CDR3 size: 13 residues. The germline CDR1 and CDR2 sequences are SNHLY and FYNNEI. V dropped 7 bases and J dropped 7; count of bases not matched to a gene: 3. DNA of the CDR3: TGTGCCAGCATGACAGGGGAAAATTCACCCCTCCACTTT. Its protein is CASMTGENSPLHF.

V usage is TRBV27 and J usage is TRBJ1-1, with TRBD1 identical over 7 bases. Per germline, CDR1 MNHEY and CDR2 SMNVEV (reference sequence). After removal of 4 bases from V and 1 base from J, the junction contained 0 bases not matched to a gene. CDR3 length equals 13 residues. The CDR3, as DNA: TGTGCCAGCAGTTGGACAGGGAACACTGAAGCTTTCTTT. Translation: CASSWTGNTEAFF.

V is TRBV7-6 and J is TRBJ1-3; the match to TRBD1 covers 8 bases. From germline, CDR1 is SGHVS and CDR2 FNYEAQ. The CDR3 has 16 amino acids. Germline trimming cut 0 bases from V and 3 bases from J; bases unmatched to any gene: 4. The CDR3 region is CASSLAGTGLGNTIYF. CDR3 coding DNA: TGTGCCAGCAGCTTAGCCGGGACAGGTCTTGGAAACACCATATATTTT.

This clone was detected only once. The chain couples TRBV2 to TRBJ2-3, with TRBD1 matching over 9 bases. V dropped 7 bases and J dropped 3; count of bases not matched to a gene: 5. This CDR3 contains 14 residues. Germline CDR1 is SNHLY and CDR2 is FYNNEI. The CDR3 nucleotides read TGTGCCAGCACATACAGGGGGCGGACAGATACGCAGTATTTT. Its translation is CASTYRGRTDTQYF.

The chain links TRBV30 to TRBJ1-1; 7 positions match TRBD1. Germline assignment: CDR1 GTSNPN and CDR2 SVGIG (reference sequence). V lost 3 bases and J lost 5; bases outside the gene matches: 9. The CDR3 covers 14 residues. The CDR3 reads CAWRKKGARTEAFF. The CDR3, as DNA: TGTGCCTGGAGAAAGAAGGGGGCGAGAACTGAAGCTTTCTTT.

The CDR3 region is CASSERVVTEAFF. The DNA for the CDR3 is TGTGCCAGCAGTGAGAGGGTTGTCACTGAAGCTTTCTTT. The rearrangement links TRBV2 to TRBJ1-1; D ambiguous. The germline V gene has CDR1 SNHLY and CDR2 FYNNEI. The CDR3 is 13 amino acids. The germline V and J ends were trimmed by 3 bases and 4 bases, with 9 bases remaining between them.

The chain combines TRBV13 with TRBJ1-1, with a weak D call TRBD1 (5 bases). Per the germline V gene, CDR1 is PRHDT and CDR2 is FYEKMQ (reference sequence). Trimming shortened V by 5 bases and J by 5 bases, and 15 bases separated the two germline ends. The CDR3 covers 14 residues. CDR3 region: CASSPGVWRTEAFF. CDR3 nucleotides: TGTGCCAGCAGCCCGGGGGTATGGCGAACTGAAGCTTTCTTT.

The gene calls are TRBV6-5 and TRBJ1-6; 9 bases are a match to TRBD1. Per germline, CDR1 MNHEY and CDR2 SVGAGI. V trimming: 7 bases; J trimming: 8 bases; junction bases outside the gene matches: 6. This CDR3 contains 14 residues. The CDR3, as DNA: TGTGCCAGCACCGGGACAGGGAGGGATTCACCCCTCCACTTT. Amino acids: CASTGTGRDSPLHF.

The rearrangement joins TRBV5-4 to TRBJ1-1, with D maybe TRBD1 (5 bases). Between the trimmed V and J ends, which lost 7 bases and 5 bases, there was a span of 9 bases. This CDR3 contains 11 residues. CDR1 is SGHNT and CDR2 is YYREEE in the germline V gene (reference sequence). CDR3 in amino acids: CASRRETEAFF. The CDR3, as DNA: TGTGCCAGCCGCAGGGAAACTGAAGCTTTCTTT.

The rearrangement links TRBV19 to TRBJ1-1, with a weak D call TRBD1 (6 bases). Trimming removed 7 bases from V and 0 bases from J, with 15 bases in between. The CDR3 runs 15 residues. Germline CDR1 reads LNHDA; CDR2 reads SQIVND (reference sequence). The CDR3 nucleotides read TGTGCCAGTATGGGACAAGTCGCACTGAACACTGAAGCTTTCTTT. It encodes CASMGQVALNTEAFF.

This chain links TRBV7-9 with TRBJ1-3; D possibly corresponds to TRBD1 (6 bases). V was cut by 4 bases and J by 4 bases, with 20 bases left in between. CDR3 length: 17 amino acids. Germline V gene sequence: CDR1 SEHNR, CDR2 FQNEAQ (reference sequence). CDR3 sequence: CASSSGRRTAEGNTIYF. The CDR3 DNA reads TGTGCCAGCAGCTCCGGGAGGAGGACAGCCGAAGGAAACACCATATATTTT.

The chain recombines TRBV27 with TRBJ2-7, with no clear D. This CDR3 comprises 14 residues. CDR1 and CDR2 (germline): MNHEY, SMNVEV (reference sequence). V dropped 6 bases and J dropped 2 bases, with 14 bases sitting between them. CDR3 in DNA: TGTGCCAGCAGCTTAGGGCCCCGGACCTACGAGCAGTACTTC. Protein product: CASSLGPRTYEQYF.

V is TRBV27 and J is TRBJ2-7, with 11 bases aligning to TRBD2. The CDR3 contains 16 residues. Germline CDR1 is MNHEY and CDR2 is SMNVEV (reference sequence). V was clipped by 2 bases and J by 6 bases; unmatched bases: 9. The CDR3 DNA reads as TGTGCCAGCAGTTTAGGACCCGCTAGCGGGAGGCGCGAGCAGTACTTC. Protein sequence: CASSLGPASGRREQYF.

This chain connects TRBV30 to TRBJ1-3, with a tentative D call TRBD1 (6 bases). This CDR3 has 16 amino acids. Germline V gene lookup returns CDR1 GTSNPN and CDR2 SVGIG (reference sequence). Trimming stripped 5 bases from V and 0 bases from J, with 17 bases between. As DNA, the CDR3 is TGTGCCTGGGCGCCTGAATGGACAGCCTCTGGAAACACCATATATTTT. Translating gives CAWAPEWTASGNTIYF. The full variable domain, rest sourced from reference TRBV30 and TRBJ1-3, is SQTIHQWPATLVQPVGSPLSLECTVEGTSNPNLYWYRQAAGRGLQLLFYSVGIGQISSEVPQNLSASRPQDRQFILSSKKLLLSDSGFYLCAWAPEWTASGNTIYFGEGSWLTVV.

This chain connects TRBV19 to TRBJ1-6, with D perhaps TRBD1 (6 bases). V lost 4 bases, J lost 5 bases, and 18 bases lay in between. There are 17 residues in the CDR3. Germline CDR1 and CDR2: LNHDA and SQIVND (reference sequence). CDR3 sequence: CASSRSEGVGDNSPLHF. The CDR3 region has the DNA TGTGCCAGTAGTAGATCTGAGGGGGTCGGGGATAATTCACCCCTCCACTTT.

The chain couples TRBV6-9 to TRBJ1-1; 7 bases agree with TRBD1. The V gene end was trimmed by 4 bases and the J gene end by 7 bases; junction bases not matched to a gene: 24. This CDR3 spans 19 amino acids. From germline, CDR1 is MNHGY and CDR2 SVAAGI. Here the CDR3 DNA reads TGTGCCAGCAGTTCCCTAAACCCAAGGGCTCTAGACAGGGCCTATGAAGCTTTCTTT. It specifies CASSSLNPRALDRAYEAFF.

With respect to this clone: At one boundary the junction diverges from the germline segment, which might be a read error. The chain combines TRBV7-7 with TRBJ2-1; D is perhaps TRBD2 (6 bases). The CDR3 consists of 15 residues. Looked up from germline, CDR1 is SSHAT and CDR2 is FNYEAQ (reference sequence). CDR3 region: CASSPLGGSYNEQFF. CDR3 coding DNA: TGTGCTAGCAGCCCACTCGGGGGCTCCTACAATGAGCAGTTCTTC.

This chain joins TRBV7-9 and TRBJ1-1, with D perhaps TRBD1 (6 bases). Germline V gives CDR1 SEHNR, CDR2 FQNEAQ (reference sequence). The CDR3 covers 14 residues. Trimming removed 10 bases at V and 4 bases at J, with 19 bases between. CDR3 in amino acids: CATLPPTRGTEAFF. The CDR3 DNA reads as TGTGCCACGTTACCACCCACCAGGGGCACTGAAGCTTTCTTT.

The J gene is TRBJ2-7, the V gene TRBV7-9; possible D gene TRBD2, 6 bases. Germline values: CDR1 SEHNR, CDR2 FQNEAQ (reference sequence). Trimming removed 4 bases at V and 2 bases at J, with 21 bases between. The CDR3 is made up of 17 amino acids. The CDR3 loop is CASSSLSGEPATYEQYF. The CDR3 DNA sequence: TGTGCCAGCAGCTCACTGTCGGGGGAGCCAGCAACCTACGAGCAGTACTTC. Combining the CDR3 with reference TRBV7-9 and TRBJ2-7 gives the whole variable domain DTGVSQNPRHKITKRGQNVTFRCDPISEHNRLYWYRQTLGQGPEFLTYFQNEAQLEKSRLLSDRFSAERPKGSFSTLEIQRTEQGDSAMYLCASSSLSGEPATYEQYFGPGTRLTVT.

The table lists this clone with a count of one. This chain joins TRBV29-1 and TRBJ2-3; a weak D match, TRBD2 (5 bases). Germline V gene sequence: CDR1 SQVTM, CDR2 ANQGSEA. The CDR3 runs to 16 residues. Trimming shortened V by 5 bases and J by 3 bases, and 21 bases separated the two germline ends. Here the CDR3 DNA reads TGCAGCGTTCCCCCCAGGCTAGCCCATTGGACAGATACGCAGTATTTT. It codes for CSVPPRLAHWTDTQYF.

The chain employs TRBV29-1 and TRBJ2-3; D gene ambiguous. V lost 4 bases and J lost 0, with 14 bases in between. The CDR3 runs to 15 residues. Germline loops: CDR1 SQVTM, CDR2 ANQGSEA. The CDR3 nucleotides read TGCAGCGTTGTTTTTGTGCGGCTAAGCACAGATACGCAGTATTTT. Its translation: CSVVFVRLSTDTQYF.

The CDR3 protein is CASSPNAGSHEQYF. Written as DNA, the CDR3 is TGTGCCAGCTCACCAAACGCAGGGTCCCACGAGCAGTACTTC. V usage is TRBV18 and J usage is TRBJ2-7, with a possible D match to TRBD1 (5 bases). The germline gives CDR1 KGHSH, CDR2 LQKENI. The V end was cut by 2 bases, the J end by 5 bases, with 13 bases between. The length of the CDR3 is 14 residues.